The T cell receptor (beta chain) described here comes from a study of blood T cells in healthy people across ages. The individuals who served as donors were healthy Caucasians living in Russia, aged roughly 6 to 100. Every donor contributed 8 to 10 milliliters of peripheral blood by blood draw. With each sample, at least 5.5 micrograms of total RNA were extracted. The V end was cut by 1 base, the J end by 6 bases, with 17 bases between. Germline V gene sequence: CDR1 SGHTA, CDR2 FQGNSA. The CDR3 runs 16 residues. Primed by a sample-barcoded 5' primer and a J-beta primer mix, a second PCR proceeded for roughly 6 to 12 cycles. TCRdb redid the calling of the 5' RACE reads with MiXCR, one entry per CDR3 protein. Of around 600,000 distinct CDR3 sequences listed, 47% are singletons.

The receptor was isolated from an elderly man in good health. The chain uses TRBV7-2 and TRBJ2-3; D may be TRBD2 (7 bases). Input material: blood. The CDR3 DNA is TGTGCCAGCAGCTTAGGCCAGGACAGCGGGGTGGATACGCAGTATTTT. As protein: CASSLGQDSGVDTQYF. The variable domain in full, with the rest retrieved from reference TRBV7-2 and TRBJ2-3, is GAGVSQSPSNKVTEKGKDVELRCDPISGHTALYWYRQSLGQGLEFLIYFQGNSAPDKSGLPSDRFSAERTGGSVSTLTIQRTQQEDSAVYLCASSLGQDSGVDTQYFGPGTRLTVL.